Listed below are T cell receptor beta chains from one sample, sequenced in a study of beta chain features in type 1 diabetes. Produced via immunoSEQ multiplex PCR; TCRdb's table is partial and in-frame only. This sample yields a few hundred thousand clones, of which roughly 12% are seen a single time; 0.0095% to 0.011% belongs to the top ten. The specimen sequenced was naive CD4+ T cells from blood. These TCRs come from a woman aged 18-30 years with type 1 diabetes. Both conserved end residues are part of each CDR3. Each record gives: D gene, V gene, J gene, clone size, CDR3 protein, CDR3 DNA. The D gene is left open where the match is weak. Size tells how often a clone was seen (once, few, many) or the class of an expanded clone, and some rows leave it out.

>-|TRBV5-4|TRBJ2-2|-
CASSLVSGNTGELFF
TGTGCCAGCAGCTTGGTTAGCGGAAACACCGGGGAGCTGTTTTTT
>-|TRBV29-1|TRBJ1-3|-
CSVEGSTGNTIYF
TGCAGCGTTGAAGGCAGTACTGGAAACACCATATATTTT
>TRBD1|TRBV9|TRBJ2-7|few
CASSAGQASHEQYF
TGTGCCAGCAGCGCGGGACAGGCTTCCCACGAGCAGTACTTC
>TRBD1|TRBV5-4|TRBJ2-1|few
CASGSKGARPNEQFF
TGTGCCAGCGGGTCCAAGGGGGCTAGGCCGAATGAGCAGTTCTTC
>-|TRBV6-5|TRBJ2-2|-
CASTTGRELFF
TGTGCCAGCACCACGGGTCGGGAGCTGTTTTTT
>-|TRBV9|TRBJ2-5|-
CASSDGTGETQYF
TGTGCCAGCAGCGACGGGACTGGAGAGACCCAGTACTTC
>TRBD1|TRBV30|TRBJ1-1|-
CAWNRGLRYTEAFF
TGTGCCTGGAACAGGGGTTTGAGGTACACTGAAGCTTTCTTT
>TRBD1|TRBV11-2|TRBJ1-1|few
CASSLVDRSTKAFF
TGTGCCAGCAGCCTCGTGGACAGGAGCACCAAAGCTTTCTTT
>-|TRBV7-2|TRBJ1-6|few
CASSPRQRRSYNSPLHF
TGTGCCAGCAGCCCCCGACAGCGTCGCTCCTATAATTCACCCCTCCACTTT
>-|TRBV6-6|TRBJ2-3|-
CASRPLTDTQYF
TGTGCCAGCAGGCCACTGACAGATACGCAGTATTTT
>TRBD1|TRBV30|TRBJ2-5|few
CAWSAPGTAETQYF
TGTGCCTGGAGTGCCCCAGGGACAGCGGAGACCCAGTACTTC
>TRBD1|TRBV4-3|TRBJ1-2|-
CASSRQTGGWEYGYTF
TGCGCCAGCAGCCGCCAGACAGGGGGGTGGGAGTATGGCTACACCTTC
>-|TRBV5-6|TRBJ2-1|-
CASSQYNEQFF
TGTGCCAGCAGCCAATACAATGAGCAGTTCTTC
>TRBD1|TRBV7-3|TRBJ2-1|-
CASSHGTVYNEQFF
TGTGCCAGCAGCCACGGGACAGTCTACAATGAGCAGTTCTTC
>-|TRBV7-2|TRBJ2-1|-
CASSRQVVSGSYNEQFF
TGTGCCAGCAGCCGTCAAGTTGTGAGCGGCTCCTACAATGAGCAGTTCTTC
>TRBD2|TRBV5-1|TRBJ2-1|few
CASSSYPGLAGAEQFF
TGCGCCAGCAGCTCGTATCCGGGACTAGCGGGAGCCGAGCAGTTCTTC
>-|TRBV2|TRBJ1-5|few
CASSWTPVNQPQHF
TGTGCCAGCAGCTGGACACCAGTTAATCAGCCCCAGCATTTT
>-|TRBV30|TRBJ1-2|-
CAWSVRFRGSYGYTF
TGTGCCTGGAGTGTACGATTTCGGGGGAGCTATGGCTACACCTTC
>-|TRBV11-2|TRBJ2-7|-
CASSLTGEFYEQYF
TGTGCCAGCAGCTTAACCGGGGAGTTCTACGAGCAGTACTTC
>TRBD1|TRBV29-1|TRBJ2-4|few
CSVVTGNPSYAKNIQYF
TGCAGCGTTGTGACAGGGAATCCCAGCTATGCCAAAAACATTCAGTACTTC
>-|TRBV5-4|TRBJ2-1|few
CASSGQDEGGQFF
TGTGCCAGCAGCGGACAGGACGAGGGAGGGCAGTTCTTC
>TRBD1|TRBV19|TRBJ1-5|-
CASSIPDRAWDQPQHF
TGTGCCAGTAGTATCCCGGACAGGGCCTGGGATCAGCCCCAGCATTTT
>-|TRBV9|TRBJ1-1|few
CASSVAGNTEAFF
TGTGCCAGCAGCGTAGCCGGGAACACTGAAGCTTTCTTT
>TRBD2|TRBV4-3|TRBJ2-1|few
CASSRELAGGINEQFF
TGCGCCAGCAGCCGGGAACTAGCGGGAGGGATCAATGAGCAGTTCTTC
>-|TRBV4-1|TRBJ2-7|-
CASSQATNQESYEQYF
TGCGCCAGCAGCCAAGCAACAAACCAGGAATCCTACGAGCAGTACTTC
>-|TRBV11-2|TRBJ1-3|-
CASSLDLSGNTIYF
TGTGCCAGCAGCTTAGACCTCTCTGGAAACACCATATATTTT
>-|TRBV18|TRBJ1-1|-
CASSGAENTEAFF
TGTGCCAGCTCAGGGGCTGAAAACACTGAAGCTTTCTTT
>TRBD1|TRBV5-1|TRBJ2-7|-
CASSLVQGDTYEQYF
TGCGCCAGCAGCTTGGTACAGGGGGACACGTACGAGCAGTACTTC
>-|TRBV19|TRBJ2-3|few
CASSIFERGDTQYF
TGTGCCAGTAGTATTTTCGAACGGGGTGATACGCAGTATTTT
>-|TRBV5-1|TRBJ2-3|-
CASSLRQQGSTDTQYF
TGCGCCAGCAGCTTGCGACAGCAGGGTAGCACAGATACGCAGTATTTT
>-|TRBV27|TRBJ2-3|-
CASSLGGPSLGGTQYF
TGTGCCAGCAGTTTGGGGGGACCCTCCCTAGGTGGTACGCAGTATTTT
>-|TRBV14|TRBJ2-3|-
CASSRGWDTQYF
TGTGCCAGCAGCCGAGGCTGGGATACGCAGTATTTT
>-|TRBV30|TRBJ1-1|few
CAWSGAGAFF
TGTGCCTGGAGTGGAGCCGGGGCTTTCTTT
>-|TRBV2|TRBJ1-5|-
CASSERKSNQPQHF
TGTGCCAGCAGTGAGAGGAAGAGCAATCAGCCCCAGCATTTT
>-|TRBV6-6|TRBJ1-1|-
CASSYASGGNTEAFF
TGTGCCAGCAGTTACGCTTCGGGGGGGAACACTGAAGCTTTCTTT
>-|TRBV7-2|TRBJ2-3|-
CASSLRTDTQYF
TGTGCCAGCAGCCTCCGCACAGATACGCAGTATTTT
>-|TRBV6-5|TRBJ1-2|-
CASSTPGGIGYGYTF
TGTGCCAGCAGTACCCCGGGGGGGATCGGCTATGGCTACACCTTC
>-|TRBV10-3|TRBJ2-7|few
CAISEPGHLNYEQYF
TGTGCCATCAGTGAACCAGGACACCTAAACTACGAGCAGTACTTC
>TRBD2|TRBV4-2|TRBJ2-3|-
CASSQEWRGGTDTQYF
TGTGCCAGCAGCCAAGAATGGCGGGGAGGGACAGATACGCAGTATTTT
>-|TRBV7-9|TRBJ1-2|few
CASSWGDQGYTF
TGTGCCAGCAGCTGGGGAGACCAGGGCTACACCTTC
>-|TRBV5-1|TRBJ1-1|-
CASTEYSNTEAFF
TGCGCCAGCACCGAGTATTCGAACACTGAAGCTTTCTTT
>-|TRBV14|TRBJ2-7|-
CASSLGGPLEQYF
TGTGCCAGCAGCCTCGGGGGTCCTCTCGAGCAGTACTTC
>TRBD2|TRBV4-1|TRBJ2-3|-
CASSRTGTSVDTQYF
TGCGCCAGCAGCCGCACCGGGACTAGCGTAGATACGCAGTATTTT
>-|TRBV4-3|TRBJ2-1|-
CASSQDYAGNEQFF
TGCGCCAGCAGCCAAGATTATGCGGGTAATGAGCAGTTCTTC
>TRBD1|TRBV23-1|TRBJ1-5|-
CASSPITGTGGQPQHF
TGCGCCAGCAGTCCAATTACCGGGACAGGGGGCCAGCCCCAGCATTTT
>-|TRBV2|TRBJ2-7|-
CASRDRDSFREQYF
TGTGCCAGCAGGGACAGAGACTCCTTTCGCGAGCAGTACTTC
>TRBD2|TRBV7-2|TRBJ2-7|few
CASSPAGRYYEQYF
TGTGCCAGCAGCCCCGCCGGGAGGTACTACGAGCAGTACTTC
>-|TRBV28|TRBJ2-7|few
CASSPSSYEQYF
TGTGCCAGCAGTCCTTCCTCCTACGAGCAGTACTTC
>-|TRBV6-6|TRBJ1-5|few
CASRRTWTAYQPQHF
TGTGCCAGCAGGCGAACTTGGACAGCCTATCAGCCCCAGCATTTT
>-|TRBV5-1|TRBJ2-5|-
CASSISAPIQETQYF
TGCGCCAGCAGCATAAGCGCTCCCATTCAAGAGACCCAGTACTTC